These 20 T cell receptor beta chains were all obtained from the same sample, sequenced in a study of T cell clones after liver transplantation (dated by TCRdb to between 2018 and 2021). Receptor libraries were prepared by the immunoSEQ multiplex PCR assay. TCRdb provides this immuneACCESS table in a form limited to in-frame rearrangements. Some clones are lacking; in checked studies, under half of them reflect an unresolved V gene, and why the rest are absent is not known. The sample includes 55,000 to 75,000 clones, with 70% to 80% observed a single time. 2.8% of the sample goes to the ten largest clones. The sequenced sample was CD4+ T cells from blood, obtained at the approximately 15-month timepoint. The receptors derive from a human patient who received a liver transplant. After a transplant, some of the T cells may come from the graft donor.

The V and J genes are TRBV13 and TRBJ2-1; 14 nucleotides line up with TRBD2. Germline CDR1 and CDR2: PRHDT and FYEKMQ (reference sequence). CDR3 length equals 19 residues. The junction had 9 bases not matched to a gene; V was cut back by 5 bases and J by 0 bases. The CDR3 DNA is TGTGCCAGCAGCCTCGGGACTAGCGGGGGCCTACTCTCCTACAATGAGCAGTTCTTC. Its translation: CASSLGTSGGLLSYNEQFF.

This clone has only one observation. V and J are TRBV7-2 and TRBJ1-5; 9 bases align to TRBD1. The CDR3 has 15 residues. The germline V gene has CDR1 SGHTA and CDR2 FQGNSA. V was clipped by 1 base and J by 3 bases; unmatched bases: 1. The CDR3 nucleotides are TGTGCCAGCAGCTTAGGGACAGGGGTCAATCAGCCCCAGCATTTT. Its protein is CASSLGTGVNQPQHF.

The chain uses TRBV6-1 and TRBJ1-3; TRBD1 aligns across 9 bases. The CDR3 has 13 amino acids. Germline CDR1 reads MNHNS; CDR2 reads SASEGT. V lost 6 bases and J lost 8; bases outside the gene matches: 5. The CDR3, as DNA: TGTGCCAGCAGCCGGGACAGGGAGGACACCATATATTTT. It translates to CASSRDREDTIYF.

The genes are TRBV11-2 and TRBJ2-5, with 10 bases fitting TRBD2. V lost 6 bases to trimming and J lost 5 bases; unmatched junction nucleotides: 9. Germline CDR1 is SGHAT and CDR2 is FQNNGV. This CDR3 comprises 15 residues. In nucleotides, the CDR3 is TGTGCCAGCAGGCTAGCGGGAGTCTTTGGGGAGACCCAGTACTTC. Protein sequence: CASRLAGVFGETQYF.

The chain couples TRBV21-1 to TRBJ1-5; the table's D call TRBD1 went unverified against the DNA. TRBV21-1 is termed a pseudogene. This CDR3 contains 16 residues. CDR3 residues: CASSLVAGQQNQPQHF. The DNA of the CDR3 is TGTGCCAGCAGCCTCGTAGCCGGACAGCAAAATCAGCCCCAGCATTTT.

This chain links TRBV5-1 with TRBJ2-2; D gene ambiguous. CDR3 length equals 14 residues. Germline V gene sequence: CDR1 SGHRS, CDR2 YFSETQ. Trimming pared 1 base from V and 1 base from J, leaving 5 bases between. The CDR3 nucleotides are TGCGCCAGCAGCTTGAGGATGAACACCGGGGAGCTGTTTTTT. Its protein product is CASSLRMNTGELFF.

This rearrangement joins TRBV30 to TRBJ1-6, with D maybe TRBD1 (5 bases). There are 13 residues in the CDR3. Germline-derived CDR1 and CDR2 are GTSNPN and SVGIG (reference sequence). Trimming pared 3 bases from V and 10 bases from J, leaving 13 bases between. CDR3 nucleotide sequence: TGTGCCTGGAGCTTGGGCAGGGAGTCACCCCTCCACTTT. Translation gives CAWSLGRESPLHF. Using reference TRBV30 and TRBJ1-6 for the parts outside the CDR3, the full variable domain is SQTIHQWPATLVQPVGSPLSLECTVEGTSNPNLYWYRQAAGRGLQLLFYSVGIGQISSEVPQNLSASRPQDRQFILSSKKLLLSDSGFYLCAWSLGRESPLHFGNGTRLTVT.

This clone has just a few counts. The gene calls are TRBV7-8 and TRBJ2-7; D not certain. The germline V and J ends were trimmed by 3 bases and 5 bases, with 11 bases remaining between them. The V gene's germline CDR1 is SGHVS and CDR2 FQNEAQ. This CDR3 region has 13 residues. CDR3 sequence (DNA): TGTGCCAGCAGCTTGGTTGACTCGCACGAGCAGTACTTC. This translates into CASSLVDSHEQYF.

This chain joins TRBV6-1 and TRBJ2-7; 12 nucleotides line up with TRBD2. After removal of 6 bases from V and 9 bases from J, the junction contained 9 bases not matched to a gene. This CDR3 has 14 amino acids. The germline gives CDR1 MNHNS, CDR2 SASEGT. CDR3 nucleotides: TGTGCCAGCAGGGCGACTAGCGGGAGCTCAGGGCAGTACGTC. Residues: CASRATSGSSGQYV.

The chain carries TRBV5-1 and TRBJ1-1; no clear D gene. The CDR3 covers 14 residues. Trimming took off 5 bases at V and 3 bases at J, with 14 bases between the two ends. In germline, CDR1 is SGHRS, CDR2 YFSETQ. CDR3 DNA sequence: TGCGCCAGCAGTCGGCGGTTGCCGGACACTGAAGCTTTCTTT. Translating gives CASSRRLPDTEAFF.

This clone was counted between two and nine times. The rearrangement uses TRBV7-8 and TRBJ1-4, with TRBD1 as a possible D gene (5 bases). The CDR3 has 15 amino acids. Germline values: CDR1 SGHVS, CDR2 FQNEAQ. V gave up 0 bases and J gave up 4 bases, with 9 bases separating them. CDR3 sequence (DNA): TGTGCCAGCAGCTTAGCGACAGCCTTTAATGAAAAACTGTTTTTT. It is translated as CASSLATAFNEKLFF. The variable domain in full, completed from reference TRBV7-8 and TRBJ1-4, reads GAGVSQSPRYKVAKRGQDVALRCDPISGHVSLFWYQQALGQGPEFLTYFQNEAQLDKSGLPSDRFFAERPEGSVSTLKIQRTQQEDSAVYLCASSLATAFNEKLFFGSGTQLSVL.

The chain is built from TRBV5-1 and TRBJ2-7; 7 bases are shared with TRBD1. The J segment lost 3 bases and the V segment lost 0 bases, leaving 6 bases of the junction unmatched. Germline CDR1 is SGHRS and CDR2 is YFSETQ. The CDR3 has 15 residues. The DNA for the CDR3 is TGCGCCAGCAGCTTGGCAGACAGGGTGAACTACGAGCAGTACTTC. Its translation: CASSLADRVNYEQYF.

V gene TRBV5-1 combines with J gene TRBJ2-3, with TRBD2 matching over 8 bases. With 0 bases clipped from V and 2 bases from J, the junction kept 5 bases outside the gene matches. This CDR3 region has 16 residues. Per germline, CDR1 SGHRS and CDR2 YFSETQ. This CDR3 reads CASSLATSGITDTQYF. CDR3 DNA: TGCGCCAGCAGCTTGGCAACTAGCGGAATCACAGATACGCAGTATTTT. Together with reference TRBV5-1 and TRBJ2-3, the CDR3 gives the full variable domain: KAGVTQTPRYLIKTRGQQVTLSCSPISGHRSVSWYQQTPGQGLQFLFEYFSETQRNKGNFPGRFSGRQFSNSRSEMNVSTLELGDSALYLCASSLATSGITDTQYFGPGTRLTVL.

CDR3 sequence (DNA): TGTGCCAGCGGAAGGGGGCAAGAGACCCAGTACTTC. Translating it yields CASGRGQETQYF. The V gene is TRBV6-5, the J gene TRBJ2-5; TRBD1 might be the D (6 bases). The CDR3 has 12 residues. The germline V gene encodes CDR1 MNHEY and CDR2 SVGAGI. Trimming pared 8 bases from V and 2 bases from J, leaving 9 bases between.

In this sample, this clone turned up once. The chain links TRBV11-2 to TRBJ2-5; unclear D gene. V was shortened by 1 base and J by 5 bases, with 8 bases between the two germline ends. The CDR3 contains 13 residues. Germline CDR1 and CDR2: SGHAT and FQNNGV. The chain's CDR3 is CASSLGAYETQYF. CDR3 in DNA: TGTGCCAGCAGCTTAGGGGCTTACGAGACCCAGTACTTC. Full variable domain (remainder filled in from reference TRBV11-2 and TRBJ2-5): EAGVAQSPRYKIIEKRQSVAFWCNPISGHATLYWYQQILGQGPKLLIQFQNNGVVDDSQLPKDRFSAERLKGVDSTLKIQPAKLEDSAVYLCASSLGAYETQYFGPGTRLLVL.

The V and J genes are TRBV7-2 and TRBJ2-1; 10 bases agree with TRBD2. The germline gives CDR1 SGHTA, CDR2 FQGNSA. The CDR3 runs 16 residues. The V and J ends lost 1 base and 8 bases, in that order; junction bases with no gene match: 8. CDR3 sequence: CASSLGLAGGIDEQFF. In DNA form, the CDR3 reads TGTGCCAGCAGCTTAGGATTAGCGGGAGGTATTGATGAGCAGTTCTTC.

CDR3: CASSFGGPETQYF. CDR3 DNA: TGTGCCAGCAGCTTCGGAGGGCCTGAGACCCAGTACTTC. The chain couples TRBV11-2 to TRBJ2-5; possibly TRBD2 for D (6 bases). This CDR3 spans 13 amino acids. V shed 3 bases and J shed 5 bases, with 10 bases lying between them. Per the germline V gene, CDR1 is SGHAT and CDR2 is FQNNGV.

In DNA, the CDR3 is TGCGCCAGCAGCTACATCCTAGCGGGCGCCTCCTACAATGAGCAGTTCTTC. Protein: CASSYILAGASYNEQFF. The chain couples TRBV5-1 to TRBJ2-1, with 8 positions matching TRBD2. This CDR3 has 17 amino acids. Trimming removed 3 bases from V and 0 bases from J; junction bases left unmatched: 8. Germline CDR1 reads SGHRS; CDR2 reads YFSETQ.

The CDR3 here is CASSMTVNEKLFF. CDR3 bases: TGTGCCAGTAGTATGACTGTAAATGAAAAACTGTTTTTT. This chain links TRBV19 with TRBJ1-4; D not resolved. The CDR3 is 13 amino acids. V was clipped by 3 bases and J by 5 bases, with 7 bases between them. Germline V gene lookup returns CDR1 LNHDA and CDR2 SQIVND (reference sequence).

This clone was detected only a few times. The rearrangement links TRBV7-2 to TRBJ1-4; D unclear. Germline V gene lookup returns CDR1 SGHTA and CDR2 FQGNSA. CDR3 size: 15 residues. The V and J ends lost 0 bases and 3 bases respectively, with 8 bases between them. Here the CDR3 DNA reads TGTGCCAGCAGCTTAGCTAGAGGCCCTAATGAAAAACTGTTTTTT. Translation gives CASSLARGPNEKLFF.